One sample yielded the 19 T cell receptor beta chains listed below, sequenced in a study of CD8 T cells in Susac syndrome. Random hexamers were used to reverse transcribe roughly 0.5 to 1 ug of RNA. TCRdb re-derived calls from the immunoSEQ multiplex PCR reads in MiXCR, one entry per CDR3 protein. The table shows hundreds of thousands of distinct CDR3 sequences, with roughly 85% occurring only once. The sample comprised CD8+ T cells from PBMCs. Source of these receptors: a human donor with multiple sclerosis.

J is TRBJ1-1 and V is TRBV20-1; tentative D call: TRBD1 (6 bases). V was trimmed by 1 base and J by 5 bases, leaving 17 bases between them. Germline lookup yields CDR1 DFQATT and CDR2 SNEGSKA (reference sequence). This CDR3 region has 15 residues. The CDR3 spells CSARGYRVRLTEAFF. The CDR3 DNA is TGCAGTGCTAGAGGGTACAGGGTAAGGCTTACTGAAGCTTTCTTT.

The CDR3 region is CASSQGTGPAFNEQFF. The DNA of the CDR3 is TGCGCCAGCAGCCAAGGGACAGGGCCAGCGTTCAATGAGCAGTTCTTC. The chain is built from TRBV4-1 and TRBJ2-1; TRBD1 matches at 8 bases. Germline CDR1 is MGHRA and CDR2 is YSYEKL. The CDR3 is made up of 16 amino acids. J gave up 6 bases and V 1 base, and 8 bases lay outside the gene matches.

This clonotype has only a few counts. V usage is TRBV4-1 and J usage is TRBJ1-1; 7 bases are a match to TRBD1. Germline V gives CDR1 MGHRA, CDR2 YSYEKL. The CDR3 is made up of 15 amino acids. Unmatched junction bases numbered 6, after V lost 1 base and J lost 4 bases. This chain's CDR3 is CASSQVNQGGTEAFF. The CDR3 nucleotides read TGCGCCAGCAGCCAAGTTAATCAGGGGGGCACTGAAGCTTTCTTT.

V usage is TRBV19 and J usage is TRBJ2-3, with D uncertain. Trimming pared 1 base from V and 4 bases from J, leaving 9 bases between. The CDR3 has 14 residues. Germline lookup yields CDR1 LNHDA and CDR2 SQIVND (reference sequence). The CDR3 DNA reads TGTGCCAGTAGTATAGCCTCTTCCGCAGATACGCAGTATTTT. Amino acid sequence: CASSIASSADTQYF.

V gene TRBV4-1 combines with J gene TRBJ2-6; TRBD1 agrees at 10 bases. J gave up 2 bases and V 7 bases, and 8 bases lay outside the gene matches. CDR3 length: 17 residues. The germline V gene has CDR1 MGHRA and CDR2 YSYEKL. In DNA form, the CDR3 reads TGCGCCAGCAAATGGCGACAGGGGGCTGCTGGGGCCAACGTCCTGACTTTC. Its translation: CASKWRQGAAGANVLTF.

This clonotype was seen a single time. The genes are TRBV27 and TRBJ1-5; perhaps TRBD1 as D (5 bases). Per the germline V gene, CDR1 is MNHEY and CDR2 is SMNVEV (reference sequence). This CDR3 region has 16 residues. V dropped 2 bases and J dropped 1 base, with 12 bases sitting between them. In nucleotides, the CDR3 is TGTGCCAGCAGTTTAGATCAGGGTGGGAGCAATCAGCCCCAGCATTTT. Translation: CASSLDQGGSNQPQHF.

This rearrangement joins TRBV5-4 to TRBJ2-3, with D perhaps matching TRBD2 (6 bases). The ends were cut back, 4 bases at V and 0 bases at J, with 21 bases in the middle. Germline assignment: CDR1 SGHNT and CDR2 YYREEE (reference sequence). There are 18 residues in the CDR3. The CDR3 spells CASSGGLSPGRSTDTQYF. DNA of the CDR3: TGTGCCAGCAGCGGAGGGCTATCTCCAGGGCGAAGCACAGATACGCAGTATTTT.

V usage is TRBV3-1 and J usage is TRBJ2-7, with D possibly called TRBD1 or TRBD2 (6 bases each). The CDR3 is made up of 15 amino acids. CDR1 and CDR2 (germline): LGHDT, YNNKEL (reference sequence). The V end was cut by 0 bases, the J end by 3 bases, with 12 bases between. The CDR3 region has the DNA TGTGCCAGCAGCCAAGAACCGGGGGCTTACTACGAGCAGTACTTC. Its translation is CASSQEPGAYYEQYF.

The V gene is TRBV7-9, the J gene TRBJ1-1, with D maybe TRBD1 (6 bases). Trimming cost V 0 bases and J 1 base, with 9 bases left between them. Germline V CDR1 and CDR2: SEHNR, FQNEAQ (reference sequence). The CDR3 sequence is 15 residues long. The CDR3 loop reads CASSLASTGNTEAFF. In DNA form, the CDR3 reads TGTGCCAGCAGCTTAGCGTCGACAGGGAACACTGAAGCTTTCTTT. The full variable domain, with the rest looked up from reference TRBV7-9 and TRBJ1-1, is DTGVSQNPRHKITKRGQNVTFRCDPISEHNRLYWYRQTLGQGPEFLTYFQNEAQLEKSRLLSDRFSAERPKGSFSTLEIQRTEQGDSAMYLCASSLASTGNTEAFFGQGTRLTVV.

The chain is built from TRBV10-3 and TRBJ1-2; 7 nucleotides agree with TRBD1. The CDR3 is 15 amino acids. CDR1 ENHRY and CDR2 SYGVKD come from the germline V gene. The trim removed 3 bases at V and 6 bases at J, leaving 10 bases unmatched. CDR3 region: CAISESLTGIDGYTF. CDR3 sequence (DNA): TGTGCCATCAGTGAATCATTGACAGGGATCGATGGCTACACCTTC.

On this clonotype itself: A read error may produce the germline difference seen at one junction end. The V gene is TRBV4-1, the J gene TRBJ1-5, with D hard to call. CDR3 length equals 13 residues. The germline gives CDR1 MGHRA, CDR2 YSYEKL. CDR3 DNA sequence: TGCGCCAGCAGCCAGGGGATCTTTCAGCCTCAGCATTTT. This codes for CASSQGIFQPQHF.

The chain employs TRBV28 and TRBJ2-1, with D tentatively TRBD2 (7 bases). Germline lookup yields CDR1 MDHEN and CDR2 SYDVKM. The CDR3 has 15 amino acids. The V end was cut by 3 bases, the J end by 3 bases, with 12 bases between. CDR3 coding DNA: TGTGCCAGCAGTTTGGGAGGGGGAATCTACAATGAGCAGTTCTTC. Translated, it gives CASSLGGGIYNEQFF.

The J gene is TRBJ2-1, the V gene TRBV29-1; the D is unclear. CDR1 is SQVTM and CDR2 is ANQGSEA in the germline V gene. This CDR3 is built from 12 residues. The ends were cut back, 4 bases at V and 7 bases at J, with 11 bases in the middle. The CDR3 coding sequence is TGCAGCGTTGTCCTAGGGCCGAATGAGCAGTTCTTC. As protein: CSVVLGPNEQFF.

J is TRBJ2-7 and V is TRBV19, with D uncertain. Germline V CDR1 and CDR2: LNHDA, SQIVND (reference sequence). V was trimmed by 7 bases and J by 2 bases, leaving 15 bases between them. The CDR3 runs 14 residues. The CDR3: CASNCWDKPYEQYF. CDR3 bases: TGTGCCAGTAACTGTTGGGATAAACCCTACGAGCAGTACTTC.

The V call is TRBV6-5, the J call TRBJ2-1; the match to TRBD1 covers 7 bases. The CDR3 consists of 14 residues. J gave up 6 bases and V 2 bases, and 4 bases lay outside the gene matches. Germline CDR1 reads MNHEY; CDR2 reads SVGAGI. The CDR3 spells CASSYSPGGNEQFF. CDR3 sequence (DNA): TGTGCCAGCAGTTACAGTCCAGGGGGCAATGAGCAGTTCTTC.

This rearrangement joins TRBV20-1 to TRBJ2-7, with a weak D call TRBD2 (6 bases). The CDR3 is 22 amino acids. The germline V gene has CDR1 DFQATT and CDR2 SNEGSKA (reference sequence). Trimming cost V 0 bases and J 3 bases, with 36 bases left between them. CDR3 residues: CSARDSMSPQGSRDGGNYEQYF. CDR3 sequence (DNA): TGCAGTGCTAGAGATTCGATGTCCCCGCAGGGCTCCCGGGACGGAGGGAACTACGAGCAGTACTTC.

The count of this clonotype is one. The CDR3 DNA is TGTGCCAGCAGAACAGGGACTCACTCCTACAATGAGCAGTTCTTC. It yields the protein CASRTGTHSYNEQFF. The chain recombines TRBV7-2 with TRBJ2-1; D tentatively fits TRBD1 or TRBD2 (6 bases each). The CDR3 length is 15 residues. CDR1 is SGHTA and CDR2 is FQGNSA in the germline V gene. The V end lost 6 bases, the J end lost 0 bases, and 12 bases lay between the germline ends.

The chain recombines TRBV28 with TRBJ2-1, with a weak D call TRBD1 (6 bases). The CDR3 covers 14 residues. V was pared by 3 bases and J by 6 bases, with 12 bases between. Germline assignment: CDR1 MDHEN and CDR2 SYDVKM. The CDR3 reads CASSFEARGNEQFF. CDR3 bases: TGTGCCAGCAGTTTTGAGGCCAGGGGCAATGAGCAGTTCTTC.

V is TRBV29-1 and J is TRBJ1-1; tentatively, D is TRBD1 (5 bases). This CDR3 spans 12 amino acids. Germline V gene data show CDR1 as SQVTM and CDR2 as ANQGSEA. Trimming removed 8 bases at V and 3 bases at J, with 13 bases between. The CDR3 here is CSSYGAYTEAFF. The CDR3, as DNA: TGCAGCTCCTACGGGGCGTACACTGAAGCTTTCTTT.